These 18 T cell receptor beta chains were all obtained from the same sample, sequenced in a study of blood T cell repertoires in COVID-19. Here immunoSEQ multiplex PCR was the method, and the copy in TCRdb shows in-frame clones only, minus some. The repertoire holds approximately 280,000 clones, with roughly 86% as singletons. Sequencing used peripheral blood. These receptors were obtained from a young man with active or convalescent COVID-19.

The genes are TRBV2 and TRBJ1-2; D is possibly TRBD1 (5 bases). CDR1 SNHLY and CDR2 FYNNEI come from the germline V gene. The CDR3 contains 15 residues. The V gene lost 3 bases and the J gene lost 8 bases, with 19 bases spanning the gap. The CDR3 reads CASSESGVGPGGYTF. The CDR3 DNA is TGTGCCAGCAGTGAGTCGGGGGTAGGGCCGGGCGGCTACACCTTC.

This clone appeared a few times. The V and J genes are TRBV9 and TRBJ1-4; TRBD1 matches at 7 bases. CDR1 is SGDLS and CDR2 is YYNGEE in the germline V gene. Losses at the gene ends were 3 bases for V and 3 bases for J; bases not matched to a gene: 2. The CDR3 length is 14 residues. Here the CDR3 reads CASSGGQPNEKLFF. CDR3 in DNA: TGTGCCAGCAGCGGGGGACAGCCTAATGAAAAACTGTTTTTT.

This chain joins TRBV4-1 and TRBJ2-2; D possibly corresponds to TRBD2 (5 bases). The germline V gene has CDR1 MGHRA and CDR2 YSYEKL. CDR3 size: 12 residues. With 5 bases removed from V and 14 bases from J, the gap between germline ends came to 15 bases. The CDR3 protein is CASSWSPEDLFF. CDR3 nucleotide sequence: TGCGCCAGCAGCTGGAGTCCGGAGGATCTGTTTTTT.

The chain joins TRBV2 to TRBJ1-3; D is possibly TRBD1 (5 bases). CDR1 SNHLY and CDR2 FYNNEI come from the germline V gene. This CDR3 is 12 amino acids long. V shed 1 base and J shed 8 bases, with 6 bases lying between them. Written as DNA, the CDR3 is TGTGCCAGCAGTGAAGAACAGGACACCATATATTTT. Encoded protein: CASSEEQDTIYF.

The gene calls are TRBV6-5 and TRBJ2-5; D unclear. CDR1 is MNHEY, CDR2 SVGAGI, per germline. V was pared by 5 bases and J by 2 bases, with 12 bases between. The CDR3 is 14 amino acids. This CDR3 is CASSRPGLQETQYF. CDR3 nucleotide sequence: TGTGCCAGCAGTCGCCCCGGGTTGCAAGAGACCCAGTACTTC.

CDR3 DNA sequence: TGTGCCAGCAGCGTAGGATTCGGGACAGGGGAGGGGCCCAATGAAAAACTGTTTTTT. This encodes CASSVGFGTGEGPNEKLFF. The chain combines TRBV9 with TRBJ1-4; 10 bases align to TRBD1. This CDR3 region has 19 residues. The trim removed 0 bases at V and 5 bases at J, leaving 13 bases unmatched. Germline V gene sequence: CDR1 SGDLS, CDR2 YYNGEE.

This clone was picked up a small number of times. The CDR3 coding sequence is TGTGCCAGCAGCCCAGGGACAGCGTATCAGCCCCAGCATTTT. Protein product: CASSPGTAYQPQHF. The V gene is TRBV6-5, the J gene TRBJ1-5; 7 nucleotides match TRBD1. The CDR3 contains 14 residues. Trimming removed 6 bases from V and 5 bases from J; junction bases left unmatched: 7. CDR1 is MNHEY and CDR2 is SVGAGI in the germline V gene.

The chain joins TRBV7-2 to TRBJ1-5; no reliable D call. This CDR3 contains 14 residues. Trimming shortened V by 3 bases and J by 7 bases, and 13 bases separated the two germline ends. Per the germline V gene, CDR1 is SGHTA and CDR2 is FQGNSA. The CDR3 DNA follows: TGTGCCAGCAGCTTTATGCAGGTTGGACAGCCCCAGCATTTT. Amino acids: CASSFMQVGQPQHF.

The chain couples TRBV24-1 to TRBJ1-4; D not resolved. Germline CDR1 KGHDR, CDR2 SFDVKD. V was pared by 7 bases and J by 0 bases, with 11 bases between. The CDR3 has 15 residues. DNA for the CDR3: TGTGCCACCAGACCCGGGAGAGCAACTAATGAAAAACTGTTTTTT. Amino acid sequence: CATRPGRATNEKLFF.

This sequence joins TRBV6-4 and TRBJ2-1, with no clear D. The germline gives CDR1 MRHNA, CDR2 SNTAGT. The CDR3 covers 13 residues. V lost 4 bases to trimming and J lost 4 bases, with 8 bases between them. The CDR3 DNA reads as TGTGCCAGCAGTGCCCAAATTTACAATGAGCAGTTCTTC. It codes for CASSAQIYNEQFF.

This rearrangement joins TRBV27 to TRBJ2-1; 12 bases align to TRBD2. Germline V gives CDR1 MNHEY, CDR2 SMNVEV (reference sequence). Losses at the gene ends were 5 bases for V and 8 bases for J; bases not matched to a gene: 7. CDR3 length: 15 residues. The CDR3 sequence: CASSILAGGVDEQFF. CDR3 in DNA: TGTGCCAGCAGTATACTAGCGGGGGGCGTGGATGAGCAGTTCTTC.

In DNA, the CDR3 is TGTGCCAGCAGGTCGGGACAGAGGTATGGCTACACCTTC. This gives the protein CASRSGQRYGYTF. This chain links TRBV6-6 with TRBJ1-2; 7 nucleotides agree with TRBD1. The junction had 6 bases not matched to a gene; V was cut back by 6 bases and J by 5 bases. Per the germline V gene, CDR1 is MNHNY and CDR2 is SVGAGI (reference sequence). The CDR3 sequence is 13 residues long.

The rearrangement joins TRBV3-1 (or the pseudogene TRBV3-2) to TRBJ2-5; TRBD2 might be the D (6 bases). V lost 4 bases to trimming and J lost 5 bases, with 17 bases between them. Per the germline V gene, CDR1 is LGHDT and CDR2 is YNNKEL (reference sequence). This CDR3 comprises 15 residues. In DNA form, the CDR3 reads TGTGCCAGCAGCCCCCTCTGGGGGGAGGAGGAGACCCAGTACTTC. It translates to CASSPLWGEEETQYF.

CDR3 amino acids: CAIKGDSTPEAFF. CDR3 nucleotides: TGTGCCATCAAGGGCGACAGTACCCCTGAAGCTTTCTTT. The chain joins TRBV10-3 to TRBJ1-1, with D perhaps matching TRBD1 (5 bases). CDR3 length: 13 residues. The V gene's germline CDR1 is ENHRY and CDR2 SYGVKD. The V and J ends lost 7 bases and 6 bases respectively, with 15 bases between them.

This clone was observed a single time. The V call is TRBV5-6, the J call TRBJ1-2; D call uncertain. Germline values: CDR1 SGHDT, CDR2 YYEEEE. The V and J ends lost 4 bases and 4 bases respectively, with 14 bases between them. This CDR3 spans 14 amino acids. CDR3 loop: CASSPGNFGYGYTF. The DNA of the CDR3 is TGTGCCAGCAGCCCCGGGAATTTCGGCTATGGCTACACCTTC.

V and J are TRBV6-5 and TRBJ1-1, with D tentatively TRBD1 (6 bases). V lost 2 bases to trimming and J lost 5 bases, with 6 bases between them. The CDR3 is made up of 12 amino acids. Germline-derived CDR1 and CDR2 are MNHEY and SVGAGI. This CDR3 is CASSYGQTEAFF. Written as DNA, the CDR3 is TGTGCCAGCAGTTACGGACAGACTGAAGCTTTCTTT.

This chain links TRBV7-2 with TRBJ1-2; no definite D call. The germline gives CDR1 SGHTA, CDR2 FQGNSA. The germline V and J ends were trimmed by 0 bases and 8 bases, with 10 bases remaining between them. This CDR3 comprises 13 residues. The DNA of the CDR3 is TGTGCCAGCAGCTTAGCCCCCATTCGGGGCTACACCTTC. Protein: CASSLAPIRGYTF.

The chain carries TRBV19 and TRBJ2-7; 11 bases line up with TRBD2. The J segment lost 6 bases and the V segment lost 8 bases, leaving 9 bases of the junction unmatched. Germline V CDR1 and CDR2: LNHDA, SQIVND (reference sequence). This CDR3 is built from 14 residues. For the CDR3, the DNA is TGTGCCAGTGCGATAGCGGGGGGGCCAGCCGAGCAGTACTTC. Protein sequence: CASAIAGGPAEQYF. Combining the CDR3 with reference TRBV19 and TRBJ2-7 gives the whole variable domain DGGITQSPKYLFRKEGQNVTLSCEQNLNHDAMYWYRQDPGQGLRLIYYSQIVNDFQKGDIAEGYSVSREKKESFPLTVTSAQKNPTAFYLCASAIAGGPAEQYFGPGTRLTVT.